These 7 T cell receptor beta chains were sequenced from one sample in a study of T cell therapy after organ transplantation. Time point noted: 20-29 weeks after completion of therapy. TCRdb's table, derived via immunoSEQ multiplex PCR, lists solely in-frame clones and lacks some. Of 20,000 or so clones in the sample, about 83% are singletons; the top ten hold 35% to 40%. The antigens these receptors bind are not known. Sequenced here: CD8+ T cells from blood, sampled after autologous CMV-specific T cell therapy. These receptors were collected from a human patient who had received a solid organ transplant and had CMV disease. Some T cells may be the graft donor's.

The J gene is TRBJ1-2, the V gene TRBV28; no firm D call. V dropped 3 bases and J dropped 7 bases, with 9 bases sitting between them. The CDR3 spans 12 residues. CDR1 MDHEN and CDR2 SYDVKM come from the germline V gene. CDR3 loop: CASSFQLAGYTF. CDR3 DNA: TGTGCCAGCAGTTTTCAGTTGGCTGGCTACACCTTC.

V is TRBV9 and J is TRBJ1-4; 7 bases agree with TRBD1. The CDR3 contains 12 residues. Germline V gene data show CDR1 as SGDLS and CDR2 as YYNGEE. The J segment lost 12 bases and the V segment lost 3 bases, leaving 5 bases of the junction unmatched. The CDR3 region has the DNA TGTGCCAGCAGCGCACAGGGGAGGGAACTGTTTTTT. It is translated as CASSAQGRELFF.

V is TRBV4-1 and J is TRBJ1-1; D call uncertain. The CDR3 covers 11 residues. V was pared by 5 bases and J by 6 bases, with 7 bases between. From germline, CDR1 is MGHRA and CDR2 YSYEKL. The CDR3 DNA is TGCGCCAGCAGCGAAGGGCCTGAAGCTTTCTTT. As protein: CASSEGPEAFF.

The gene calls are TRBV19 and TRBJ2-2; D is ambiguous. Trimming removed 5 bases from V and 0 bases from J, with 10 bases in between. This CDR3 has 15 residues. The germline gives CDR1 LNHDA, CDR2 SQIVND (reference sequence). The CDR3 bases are TGTGCCAGTAGTGCCGCACACGCGAACACCGGGGAGCTGTTTTTT. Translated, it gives CASSAAHANTGELFF.

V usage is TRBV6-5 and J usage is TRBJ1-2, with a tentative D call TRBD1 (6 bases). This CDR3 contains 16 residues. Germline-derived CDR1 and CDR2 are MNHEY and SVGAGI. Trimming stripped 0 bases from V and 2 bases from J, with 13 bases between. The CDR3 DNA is TGTGCCAGCAGTTACTCGGGGGGCGCAGAAAACTATGGCTACACCTTC. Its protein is CASSYSGGAENYGYTF.

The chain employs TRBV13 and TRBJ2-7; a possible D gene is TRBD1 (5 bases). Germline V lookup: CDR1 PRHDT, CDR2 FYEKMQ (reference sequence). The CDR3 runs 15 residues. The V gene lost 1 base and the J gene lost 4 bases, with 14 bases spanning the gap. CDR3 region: CASSLEGGKGYEQYF. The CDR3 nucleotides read TGTGCCAGCAGCTTAGAGGGTGGGAAGGGGTACGAGCAGTACTTC.

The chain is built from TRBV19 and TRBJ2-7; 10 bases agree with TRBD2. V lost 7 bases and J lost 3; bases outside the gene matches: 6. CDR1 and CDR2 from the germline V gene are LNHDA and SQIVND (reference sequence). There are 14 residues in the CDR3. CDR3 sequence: CASTASGGNYEQYF. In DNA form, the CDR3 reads TGTGCCAGTACAGCTAGCGGGGGAAACTACGAGCAGTACTTC.